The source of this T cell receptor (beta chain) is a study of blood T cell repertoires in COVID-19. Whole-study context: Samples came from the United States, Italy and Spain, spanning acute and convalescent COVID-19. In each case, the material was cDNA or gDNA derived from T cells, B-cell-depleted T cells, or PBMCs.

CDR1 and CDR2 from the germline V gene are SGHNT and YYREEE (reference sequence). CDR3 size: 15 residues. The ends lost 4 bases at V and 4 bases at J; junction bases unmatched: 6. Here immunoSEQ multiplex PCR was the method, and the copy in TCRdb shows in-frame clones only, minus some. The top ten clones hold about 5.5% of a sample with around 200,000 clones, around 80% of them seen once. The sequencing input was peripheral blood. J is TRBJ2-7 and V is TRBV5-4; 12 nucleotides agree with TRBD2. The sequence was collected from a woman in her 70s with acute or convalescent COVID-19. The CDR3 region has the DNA TGTGCCAGCAGCCCGCGGACTAGCGGGGCTTACGAGCAGTACTTC. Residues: CASSPRTSGAYEQYF.